This T cell receptor (beta chain) came from a study of T cell responses to AZD1222 COVID-19 vaccine (dated by TCRdb to about 2021). Context from the whole study: A total of more than 230 trial participants underwent TCR sequencing, of whom 207 had received two doses of AZD1222 and some 25 had received two doses of the MenACWY control vaccine. Enrollment into the trials was organized by age into subgroups of 18-55, 56-69 and 70-plus years, and those subgroups contained about 160, 30 and 59 TCR-sequenced participants, respectively.

This clone came up once. It lacks a known antigen. Qualities for individual bases were not recorded, and no much larger clone is one base off. Summary of the overall study and its limitations: No day 14 peak-response samples were available, so repertoires were characterized only after the peak T cell response. Participants were mostly white British, with more females than males. The authors suggested clonal diversity may have been underestimated. The 56-69-year group was small, and its depth increase did not reach significance, likely because of low power. The whole spike protein was spanned by vaccine-associated CD4 TCRs, and dominant responses were seen in regions 160-218 and 743-854. After two AZD1222 doses, spike-specific TCR breadth and depth were significantly higher than at day 0 and than in MenACWY recipients. Epitopes outside the regions mutated in the B.1.351 and B.1.1.7 variants were reportedly recognized by nearly half of the unique spike-specific TCRs. Conclusions about previously exposed vaccinees are limited because only a handful of AZD1222 recipients were SARS-CoV-2 seropositive at baseline.

CDR1 SNHLY and CDR2 FYNNEI were looked up in the germline V gene. Germline trimming: 4 bases from V, 4 bases from J; junction bases outside gene matches: 2. The CDR3 starts with the cysteine, ends with the phenylalanine, and has 13 residues. Only the CDR3 DNA is retained, 39 bases long and in frame from the first base. The CDR3 regions of human TCRbeta chains were analyzed by immunosequencing. The authors' pipeline ran thus. Repertoire TCRs were matched against a reference library of SARS-CoV-2-specific TCRs generated with the MIRA antigen-specificity platform. Breadth was defined as the fraction of unique TCRs that were SARS-CoV-2-associated, and depth was defined as the fraction of total T cells that were SARS-CoV-2-associated. Each spike-specific TCR was assigned to its reactive spike region and to a CD4 or CD8 class using the MIRA data. Log10-transformed breadth and depth values were compared by one-way ANOVA with Sidak's multiple comparisons tests. In TCRdb, the immuneACCESS table is reduced to in-frame sequences with V and J assigned. These tables do not hold every clone; where another copy was compared, an unresolved V gene accounts for under half, and the others remain unexplained. The V and J calls and the clone size are those of that table, but D and trimming were determined from the DNA. The sample table holds around 130,000 clones, of which approximately 90% were seen once. Clones ranked in the top ten supply 4% to 5% of the sample.

The label giving this sample's time point can be read as: about 28 days (+/-7) after the second vaccine dose. Per the publication, the treatment or condition label means: meningococcal conjugate vaccine given as trial control. Samples from vaccinated people were obtained from the UK trials COV001 and COV002, which included a single-blind randomized controlled phase 2/3 trial of AZD1222 (ChAdOx1 nCoV-19) in healthy adults. Trial participant PBMC samples were collected at day 0 and day 28 after the second dose for TCRbeta chain sequencing. The source was peripheral blood, collected 28 days after the second dose of the MenACWY control vaccine. The sequence was collected from an adult who received the MenACWY meningococcal vaccine as a control. The chain employs TRBV2 and TRBJ2-5, with 8 bases aligning to TRBD1. The CDR3 here reads CASSGQGAETQYF. The bases read TGTGCCAGCAGTGGCCAGGGGGCAGAGACCCAGTACTTC.